This TCR beta chain was profiled in a study of blood T cell repertoires in COVID-19. At the level of the study: From T cells, B-cell-depleted T cells, or PBMCs came the material, which was cDNA or gDNA.

Trimming pared 3 bases from V and 8 bases from J, leaving 15 bases between. This CDR3 is 15 amino acids long. CDR1 SGHDT and CDR2 YYEEEE come from the germline V gene. The table came from immunoSEQ multiplex PCR; TCRdb's copy has only in-frame clones and leaves some out. The data show about 250,000 clones, with approximately 85% seen just once and approximately 9% held by the top ten. The chain carries TRBV5-6 and TRBJ1-6; D is unclear. This receptor was taken from a woman aged 45-65 years with acute COVID-19. The sequencing sample was made of PBMCs or T cells enriched from blood (not recorded which). The CDR3 nucleotides are TGTGCCAGCAGCTCCCGTCCCAGGCCTTATTCACCCCTCCACTTT. This gives the protein CASSSRPRPYSPLHF.